The present TCR beta chain was sequenced within a study of blood T cell repertoires in COVID-19. Profiling relied on immunoSEQ multiplex PCR, and the TCRdb table lists in-frame clones only, not all of them. The sample holds about 380,000 clones, around nine tenths seen once. CDR1 and CDR2 (germline): MDHEN, SYDVKM. Deletions cut 7 bases from V and 0 bases from J, with 9 bases between. This CDR3 region has 14 residues. The receptor was derived from a woman under 30 who had recovered from COVID-19. The J gene is TRBJ1-4, the V gene TRBV28, with D unclear. Sequenced material: PBMCs or T cells enriched from blood (not recorded which). The CDR3 spells CASTHATTNEKLFF. CDR3 bases: TGTGCCAGCACCCACGCGACAACTAATGAAAAACTGTTTTTT.